The 5 T cell receptor beta chains presented below share a single source sample, sequenced in a study of cytomegalovirus exposure and HLA in healthy donors. Primers: 60 Vbeta forward and 13 Jbeta reverse. Only in-frame clones appear in the TCRdb table, and some are missing; sequencing was by immunoSEQ multiplex PCR. Seen here are around 140,000 clones, roughly three fifths observed once, and the top ten hold over 1.5%. The sequenced material came from PBMCs. The receptors stem from a male donor in good health and CMV-seronegative.

This sequence joins TRBV6-5 and TRBJ2-7; D perhaps matches TRBD1 (6 bases). The CDR3 spans 15 residues. Germline lookup yields CDR1 MNHEY and CDR2 SVGAGI. Trimming left V 0 bases short and J 2 bases short, with 11 bases between. CDR3 DNA: TGTGCCAGCAGTTACTCGACAGGACAACCCTACGAGCAGTACTTC. This sequence encodes CASSYSTGQPYEQYF.

The V and J genes are TRBV28 and TRBJ1-4; D is unresolved. The germline V gene has CDR1 MDHEN and CDR2 SYDVKM. The CDR3 is 15 amino acids. Trimming stripped 4 bases from V and 7 bases from J, with 16 bases between. CDR3 sequence reads: CASSSPDLSGEKLFF. In nucleotides, the CDR3 is TGTGCCAGCAGTTCACCTGACCTTTCGGGTGAAAAACTGTTTTTT. The whole variable domain, remainder taken from reference TRBV28 and TRBJ1-4, is DVKVTQSSRYLVKRTGEKVFLECVQDMDHENMFWYRQDPGLGLRLIYFSYDVKMKEKGDIPEGYSVSREKKERFSLILESASTNQTSMYLCASSSPDLSGEKLFFGSGTQLSVL.

In DNA, the CDR3 is TGTGCCTGGAGTGCAGGGGACAGGGGGCGTGCTGAAGCTTTCTTT. Translation: CAWSAGDRGRAEAFF. The chain recombines TRBV30 with TRBJ1-1; 12 bases align to TRBD1. The CDR3 loop spans 15 amino acids. J gave up 6 bases and V 1 base, and 6 bases lay outside the gene matches. Germline CDR1 reads GTSNPN; CDR2 reads SVGIG (reference sequence).

This chain links TRBV6-1 with TRBJ1-6; a weak D match, TRBD1 (6 bases). This CDR3 comprises 14 residues. With 5 bases removed from V and 7 bases from J, the gap between germline ends came to 12 bases. Per the germline V gene, CDR1 is MNHNS and CDR2 is SASEGT. Here the CDR3 DNA reads TGTGCCAGCAGTACTCCGGGACAAAATTCACCCCTCCACTTT. This codes for CASSTPGQNSPLHF.

The J gene is TRBJ1-4, the V gene TRBV6-5; TRBD1 agrees at 7 bases. The J segment lost 4 bases and the V segment lost 0 bases, leaving 2 bases of the junction unmatched. The CDR3 runs to 15 residues. Germline values: CDR1 MNHEY, CDR2 SVGAGI. CDR3 in amino acids: CASSYSGTDNEKLFF. CDR3 in DNA: TGTGCCAGCAGTTACTCGGGGACAGATAATGAAAAACTGTTTTTT.